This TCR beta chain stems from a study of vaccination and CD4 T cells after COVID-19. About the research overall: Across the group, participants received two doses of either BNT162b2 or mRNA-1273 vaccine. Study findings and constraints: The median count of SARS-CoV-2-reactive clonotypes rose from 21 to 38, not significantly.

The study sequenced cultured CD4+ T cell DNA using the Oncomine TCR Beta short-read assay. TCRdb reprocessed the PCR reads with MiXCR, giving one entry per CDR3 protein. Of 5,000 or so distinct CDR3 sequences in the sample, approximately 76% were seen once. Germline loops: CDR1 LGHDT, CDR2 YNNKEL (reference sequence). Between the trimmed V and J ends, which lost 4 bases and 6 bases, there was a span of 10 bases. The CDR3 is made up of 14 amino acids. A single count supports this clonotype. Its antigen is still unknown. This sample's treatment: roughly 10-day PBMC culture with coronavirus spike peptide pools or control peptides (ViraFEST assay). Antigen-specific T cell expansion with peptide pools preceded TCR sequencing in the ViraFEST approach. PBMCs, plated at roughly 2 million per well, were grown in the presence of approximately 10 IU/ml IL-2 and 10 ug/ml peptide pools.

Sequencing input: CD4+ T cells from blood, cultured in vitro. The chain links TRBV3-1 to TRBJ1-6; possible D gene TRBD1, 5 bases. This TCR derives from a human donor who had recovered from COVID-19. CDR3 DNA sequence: TGTGCCAGCAGCCCCACGGGGGGTAATTCACCCCTCCACTTT. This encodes CASSPTGGNSPLHF. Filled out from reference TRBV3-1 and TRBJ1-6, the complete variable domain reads DTAVSQTPKYLVTQMGNDKSIKCEQNLGHDTMYWYKQDSKKFLKIMFSYNNKELIINETVPNRFSPKSPDKAHLNLHINSLELGDSAVYFCASSPTGGNSPLHFGNGTRLTVT.